This T cell receptor beta chain was profiled in a study of blood T cells in healthy people across ages. Through a sample-barcoded 5' primer and a J-beta primer mix, a second PCR was run for about 7 to 12 cycles. TCRdb processed the 5' RACE reads anew with MiXCR; each CDR3 protein has one entry. The repertoire holds 500,000 to 550,000 distinct CDR3 sequences, with approximately 25% as singletons. The sample was also linked to a second study, of T cells of mothers and their children. That work adds: Not a single persistent microchimeric T cell clone was detected.

Sequencing was done on a sample of blood. This TCR was sampled from a boy between 10 and 17 years old in good health.

CDR3 protein: CASSSTGRAGNTIYF. The CDR3 nucleotides read TGTGCCAGCAGCTCTACAGGGCGGGCTGGAAACACCATATATTTT. The chain recombines TRBV7-9 with TRBJ1-3; D may be TRBD1 (6 bases). Trimming pared 4 bases from V and 2 bases from J, leaving 12 bases between. This CDR3 comprises 15 residues. Germline V gene data show CDR1 as SEHNR and CDR2 as FQNEAQ (reference sequence).